What follows are 7 T cell receptor beta chains derived from one specimen sequenced in a study of shared clonotypes between healthy human individuals. The method was immunoSEQ multiplex PCR; TCRdb's version includes in-frame clones alone and lacks a portion of them. Of millions of clones in the sample, around nine tenths are singletons; the top ten hold 0.13% to 0.15%. The sample was naive CD4+ T cells sorted from blood. The subset was: CD45RA+ positively selected. These receptors all stem from a man aged 18 to 30 in good health.

The rearrangement links TRBV11-2 to TRBJ1-1; TRBD1 might be the D (5 bases). From germline, CDR1 is SGHAT and CDR2 FQNNGV. V was pared by 3 bases and J by 4 bases, with 15 bases between. CDR3 length equals 15 residues. CDR3 residues: CASSLAAGLGTEAFF. The DNA of the CDR3 is TGTGCCAGCAGCTTGGCCGCGGGGCTGGGCACTGAAGCTTTCTTT.

This sequence joins TRBV5-1 and TRBJ2-1; tentative D call: TRBD1 (5 bases). Trimming took off 0 bases at V and 7 bases at J, with 17 bases between the two ends. Per germline, CDR1 SGHRS and CDR2 YFSETQ. The length of the CDR3 is 16 residues. CDR3 sequence: CASSLEERQGWNEQFF. CDR3 nucleotide sequence: TGCGCCAGCAGCTTGGAAGAACGGCAGGGATGGAATGAGCAGTTCTTC.

The chain carries TRBV5-6 and TRBJ1-6, with a weak D call TRBD1 (5 bases). CDR1 SGHDT and CDR2 YYEEEE come from the germline V gene. The CDR3 totals 16 residues. Trimming pared 4 bases from V and 3 bases from J, leaving 14 bases between. The CDR3 loop is CASSPAGGSYNSPLHF. The CDR3 nucleotides read TGTGCCAGCAGCCCGGCTGGGGGTAGCTATAATTCACCCCTCCACTTT.

The chain combines TRBV27 with TRBJ2-5; 14 nucleotides agree with TRBD2. This CDR3 comprises 17 residues. With 5 bases clipped from V and 3 bases from J, the junction kept 8 bases outside the gene matches. The germline V gene has CDR1 MNHEY and CDR2 SMNVEV (reference sequence). The CDR3 bases are TGTGCCAGCAGTCCCAGACTAGCGGGGGGGCGAGAAGAGACCCAGTACTTC. Its protein is CASSPRLAGGREETQYF.

The gene calls are TRBV2 and TRBJ2-7; TRBD2 aligns across 8 bases. Germline V gives CDR1 SNHLY, CDR2 FYNNEI. V was pared by 8 bases and J by 0 bases, with 12 bases of the junction left unmatched. The CDR3 totals 16 residues. This CDR3 is CASRPSRGGTSYEQYF. CDR3 nucleotides: TGTGCCAGCCGTCCCTCCCGGGGGGGGACCTCCTACGAGCAGTACTTC.

J is TRBJ2-3 and V is TRBV7-2; tentatively, D is TRBD2 (6 bases). The CDR3 consists of 14 residues. Per the germline V gene, CDR1 is SGHTA and CDR2 is FQGNSA. With 5 bases removed from V and 0 bases from J, the gap between germline ends came to 9 bases. The CDR3 sequence: CASSISGSTDTQYF. The CDR3 DNA follows: TGTGCCAGCAGCATCAGCGGGAGCACAGATACGCAGTATTTT. The full variable domain, its missing parts supplied by reference TRBV7-2 and TRBJ2-3, is GAGVSQSPSNKVTEKGKDVELRCDPISGHTALYWYRQSLGQGLEFLIYFQGNSAPDKSGLPSDRFSAERTGGSVSTLTIQRTQQEDSAVYLCASSISGSTDTQYFGPGTRLTVL.

A word on this clone: A much larger clone lies a single base off, so this may be a read error. The chain recombines TRBV7-8 with TRBJ1-1; D uncertain. This CDR3 contains 13 residues. With 3 bases removed from V and 0 bases from J, the gap between germline ends came to 5 bases. The germline gives CDR1 SGHVS, CDR2 FQNEAQ. The CDR3 is CASSFDLNTEAFF. The CDR3 region has the DNA TGTGCCAGCAGCTTCGACCTGAACACTGAAGCTTTCTTT.